A single T cell receptor (beta chain) is shown here with its context. Its specificity is unknown. Per germline, CDR1 SGDLS and CDR2 YYNGEE. V lost 0 bases to trimming and J lost 1 base; unmatched junction nucleotides: 8. The CDR3 loop spans 17 amino acids. This specimen belongs to a study of cytomegalovirus exposure and HLA in healthy donors. Study overall: About 79 million unique TCRs from HLA-typed donors were held in an early data release.

Findings and caveats of the study: In a later analysis, productive TCRs from donors in an Asian-associated ancestry cluster reportedly carried fewer N-insertions than the cohort mean. An observed cluster of highly shared sequence variants was recorded as a likely sequencing artifact.

Both 60 Vbeta primers and 13 Jbeta primers went into the PCR. Some clones are missing from TCRdb's copy, which holds only in-frame ones; the method was immunoSEQ multiplex PCR. The data hold about 140,000 clones, with about 70% observed a single time. This TCR derives from a man aged 55 to 70 in good health and CMV-seronegative. The sequenced sample consisted of PBMCs. J is TRBJ2-3 and V is TRBV9; 7 positions match TRBD2. The CDR3 DNA is TGTGCCAGCAGCGTAGTTGGTGGGAGGGTGGGCACAGATACGCAGTATTTT. Its protein product is CASSVVGGRVGTDTQYF.